This T cell receptor beta chain was recovered during a study of metastatic and nonmetastatic thyroid tumors. Background on the study: Across blood and tumor or nodule tissue, repertoires from malignant and benign thyroid patients were compared with one another. Study-wide points: Reports indicated that malignant thyroid tumors showed significantly higher TCR beta diversity than benign nodules did, in blood and tumor.

No patient received treatment before thyroid surgery. Methods used by the authors: CDR3 was compared across clinicopathological groups, and the resulting differences were used to build a distant-metastasis classifier for papillary thyroid cancer. TCRdb re-called the PCR reads via MiXCR. The authors' filters were not applied to this entry. The sample comprises around 44,000 clones, 25% to 35% of which are singletons, and over 8% rests with the top ten. This clone was observed at least ten times. As yet, its antigen is unknown. CDR1 and CDR2 (germline): SGHAT, FQNNGV. Trimming cost V 5 bases and J 6 bases; bases outside gene matches: 4. The CDR3 contains 14 residues.

This receptor was obtained from a male donor with papillary thyroid cancer or a benign thyroid nodule (not recorded which). Some clones in this sample may be carry-over from other donors' samples. The sample was blood. The rearrangement uses TRBV11-2 and TRBJ1-6; the match to TRBD1 covers 7 bases. The CDR3 spells CASSQGTVNSPLHF. The CDR3 bases are TGTGCCAGCAGCCAAGGGACAGTTAATTCACCCCTCCACTTT.